The 15 T cell receptor beta chains below were found in one sample sequenced in a study of cytomegalovirus exposure and HLA in healthy donors. Primers included in the PCR were 60 Vbeta and 13 Jbeta primers. Generated by immunoSEQ multiplex PCR, the TCRdb table keeps only in-frame clones and is missing some. The table has about 130,000 clones, approximately 86% seen once. What was sequenced was PBMCs. The receptors come from a boy younger than 18 in good health and CMV-seronegative.

In DNA, the CDR3 is TGTGCCAGCAGTGACCCCGTTCCCGGGACCCAGTACTTC. Encoded protein: CASSDPVPGTQYF. The chain recombines TRBV6-1 with TRBJ2-5; no definite D call. The CDR3 sequence is 13 residues long. V gave up 3 bases and J gave up 7 bases, with 12 bases separating them. Per germline, CDR1 MNHNS and CDR2 SASEGT.

V usage is TRBV6-1 and J usage is TRBJ2-3, with 8 positions matching TRBD2. Germline V gene lookup returns CDR1 MNHNS and CDR2 SASEGT. Unmatched junction bases numbered 4, after V lost 2 bases and J lost 6 bases. The CDR3 covers 14 residues. The CDR3 DNA sequence: TGTGCCAGCAGTGAAAAGCGGGAGAGCGATACGCAGTATTTT. This encodes CASSEKRESDTQYF.

The chain recombines TRBV30 with TRBJ2-3, with 9 bases aligning to TRBD2. CDR1 is GTSNPN, CDR2 SVGIG, per germline (reference sequence). The CDR3 runs to 16 residues. Unmatched junction bases numbered 7, after V lost 2 bases and J lost 1 base. CDR3 DNA sequence: TGTGCCTGGAGTTCCCCGGGACTAGCACGCACAGATACGCAGTATTTT. Its translation is CAWSSPGLARTDTQYF. Variable domain in full (rest from reference TRBV30 and TRBJ2-3): SQTIHQWPATLVQPVGSPLSLECTVEGTSNPNLYWYRQAAGRGLQLLFYSVGIGQISSEVPQNLSASRPQDRQFILSSKKLLLSDSGFYLCAWSSPGLARTDTQYFGPGTRLTVL.

The V gene is TRBV6-5, the J gene TRBJ1-2; 7 bases align to TRBD1. CDR1 is MNHEY, CDR2 SVGAGI, per germline. V shed 6 bases and J 4 bases; nucleotides not matched to a gene: 2. The CDR3 extends over 12 amino acids. The CDR3 bases are TGTGCCAGCAGAGGGACAGTCTATGGCTACACCTTC. It codes for CASRGTVYGYTF.

This clone was recorded a few times. The rearrangement links TRBV19 to TRBJ1-1, with D tentatively TRBD1 (5 bases). The CDR3 runs 12 residues. CDR1 is LNHDA and CDR2 is SQIVND in the germline V gene (reference sequence). Between the trimmed V and J ends, which lost 4 bases and 8 bases, there was a span of 11 bases. The chain's CDR3 is CASSTDQGEAFF. Here the CDR3 DNA reads TGTGCCAGTAGTACCGACCAGGGAGAAGCTTTCTTT.

The rearrangement uses TRBV7-8 and TRBJ2-1; 13 bases fit TRBD2. The germline CDR1 and CDR2 sequences are SGHVS and FQNEAQ. The CDR3 spans 16 residues. V dropped 4 bases and J dropped 5; count of bases not matched to a gene: 5. The CDR3 DNA is TGTGCCAGCAGCTACCGGACTAGCGGGAGCCACAATGAGCAGTTCTTC. This gives the protein CASSYRTSGSHNEQFF.

The chain links TRBV15 to TRBJ1-5; 9 nucleotides agree with TRBD1. With V trimmed by 1 base and J by 0 bases, 4 bases remained unmatched. This CDR3 region has 17 residues. The V gene's germline CDR1 is LNHNV and CDR2 YYDKDF (reference sequence). The CDR3 is CATSRGSTGGSNQPQHF. In DNA form, the CDR3 reads TGTGCCACCAGCAGAGGCTCGACAGGGGGTAGCAATCAGCCCCAGCATTTT.

The V gene is TRBV5-3, the J gene TRBJ1-2; D gene uncertain. TRBV5-3 is an open reading frame whose function is uncertain. V lost 0 bases and J lost 8, with 11 bases in between. CDR3 size: 13 residues. CDR3 DNA: TGTGCCAGAAGCTTGGGTGGGGAGCGGGGCTACACCTTC. This translates into CARSLGGERGYTF.

A remark on this clone: Additional DNA sequences in this sample encode the identical CDR3. This chain uses TRBV4-3 with TRBJ2-1; TRBD2 might be the D (6 bases). V lost 3 bases, J lost 5 bases, and 14 bases lay in between. The CDR3 sequence is 15 residues long. CDR1 and CDR2 from the germline V gene are LGHNA and YSLEER. CDR3 in DNA: TGCGCCAGCAGCCAGGAACCGGGACTCGACAATGAGCAGTTCTTC. Translating gives CASSQEPGLDNEQFF.

This sequence joins TRBV15 and TRBJ1-5; tentative D call: TRBD1 (6 bases). V was clipped by 3 bases and J by 4 bases, with 10 bases between them. The germline V gene has CDR1 LNHNV and CDR2 YYDKDF (reference sequence). The CDR3 length is 14 residues. The CDR3 sequence: CATSRGQVNQPQHF. Written as DNA, the CDR3 is TGTGCCACCAGCAGGGGACAAGTAAATCAGCCCCAGCATTTT.

V usage is TRBV5-4 and J usage is TRBJ1-6, with 9 bases lining up with TRBD1. Germline V CDR1 and CDR2: SGHNT, YYREEE (reference sequence). The V and J ends lost 3 bases and 9 bases, in that order; junction bases with no gene match: 10. CDR3 size: 16 residues. The CDR3 loop is CASSYPGQGITSPLHF. The DNA of the CDR3 is TGTGCCAGCAGCTACCCGGGACAGGGCATCACTTCACCCCTCCACTTT.

This clone turned up a few times. This chain joins TRBV9 and TRBJ2-3; 9 positions agree with TRBD1. V lost 4 bases and J lost 2; bases outside the gene matches: 8. The CDR3 is 16 amino acids. Germline loops: CDR1 SGDLS, CDR2 YYNGEE. In nucleotides, the CDR3 is TGTGCCAGCAGCCCTCGACAGGGGGAATCCACAGATACGCAGTATTTT. Translation gives CASSPRQGESTDTQYF.

V is TRBV5-4 and J is TRBJ1-1, with 7 positions matching TRBD1. Looked up from germline, CDR1 is SGHNT and CDR2 is YYREEE (reference sequence). V lost 1 base, J lost 0 bases, and 3 bases stayed unmatched. The CDR3 contains 15 residues. The CDR3 DNA reads TGTGCCAGCAGCTTGAGGACAGGTATGAACACTGAAGCTTTCTTT. Its translation: CASSLRTGMNTEAFF.

The V and J genes are TRBV5-1 and TRBJ2-2, with 9 bases fitting TRBD2. The CDR3 length is 16 residues. Germline trimming cut 4 bases from V and 4 bases from J; bases unmatched to any gene: 8. The germline V gene has CDR1 SGHRS and CDR2 YFSETQ. This CDR3 is CASSKMTSGSTGELFF. The CDR3 bases are TGCGCCAGCAGCAAAATGACTAGCGGAAGCACCGGGGAGCTGTTTTTT.

The table lists this clone with a few counts. The chain recombines TRBV30 with TRBJ2-7; possible D gene TRBD2, 7 bases. Germline V CDR1 and CDR2: GTSNPN, SVGIG (reference sequence). Trimming left V 8 bases short and J 3 bases short, with 20 bases between. This CDR3 is built from 14 residues. CDR3 nucleotides: TGTGCCGCCCAAAGGGGGGGAGGTTTCTACGAGCAGTACTTC. Translated, it gives CAAQRGGGFYEQYF.